The 11 T cell receptor beta chains presented below share a single source sample, sequenced in a study of T cell responses to AZD1222 COVID-19 vaccine. Generated by immunoSEQ multiplex PCR, the TCRdb table keeps only in-frame clones and is missing some. This table has 85,000 to 130,000 clones, 85% to 95% appearing once. The sequenced sample was peripheral blood, obtained on day 0 of AZD1222 vaccination. The receptors were sampled from an adult in good health.

The V and J genes are TRBV7-3 and TRBJ1-1, with D unclear. The CDR3 contains 14 residues. The ends were cut back, 5 bases at V and 1 base at J, with 11 bases in the middle. Per the germline V gene, CDR1 is SGHTA and CDR2 is FQGTGA. CDR3: CASSRWGANTEAFF. CDR3 coding DNA: TGTGCCAGCAGCCGCTGGGGAGCGAACACTGAAGCTTTCTTT.

The chain has TRBV30 and TRBJ2-2; D is undetermined. The CDR3 loop spans 12 amino acids. Germline lookup yields CDR1 GTSNPN and CDR2 SVGIG (reference sequence). V lost 4 bases, J lost 0 bases, and 3 bases lay in between. CDR3 DNA: TGTGCCTGGACGCCGAACACCGGGGAGCTGTTTTTT. Residues: CAWTPNTGELFF.

The chain links TRBV2 to TRBJ1-4, with TRBD1 as a possible D gene (6 bases). V lost 4 bases and J lost 8, with 11 bases in between. The CDR3 is made up of 13 amino acids. CDR1 and CDR2 (germline): SNHLY, FYNNEI. Here the CDR3 reads CASSGDIGEKLFF. The CDR3 nucleotides read TGTGCCAGCAGTGGGGACATCGGGGAAAAACTGTTTTTT.

This clone was counted a few times. The genes are TRBV30 and TRBJ1-6; D not resolved. The germline V and J ends were trimmed by 2 bases and 4 bases, with 6 bases remaining between them. Germline-derived CDR1 and CDR2 are GTSNPN and SVGIG (reference sequence). The CDR3 sequence is 13 residues long. The CDR3 reads CAWSSGYNSPLHF. The DNA for the CDR3 is TGTGCCTGGAGTAGCGGGTATAATTCACCCCTCCACTTT.

The V gene is TRBV10-3, the J gene TRBJ2-1; 7 positions agree with TRBD2. Germline values: CDR1 ENHRY, CDR2 SYGVKD. The CDR3 sequence is 15 residues long. After removal of 7 bases from V and 8 bases from J, the junction contained 14 bases not matched to a gene. The CDR3 DNA reads as TGTGCCATCAAAGGTTCTGGCGGGAGTATAGATGAGCAGTTCTTC. It yields the protein CAIKGSGGSIDEQFF.

The CDR3 here is CASSGGTGTSPLHF. In DNA, the CDR3 is TGTGCCAGCAGCGGGGGGACAGGGACTTCACCCCTCCACTTT. The chain is built from TRBV9 and TRBJ1-6; 9 bases fit TRBD1. V trimming: 3 bases; J trimming: 9 bases; junction bases outside the gene matches: 4. Germline V gives CDR1 SGDLS, CDR2 YYNGEE. The CDR3 spans 14 residues.

The rearrangement uses TRBV5-1 and TRBJ2-3, with 16 positions matching TRBD2. CDR1 and CDR2 (germline): SGHRS, YFSETQ. This CDR3 has 17 residues. V shed 1 base and J 5 bases; nucleotides not matched to a gene: 4. DNA for the CDR3: TGCGCCAGCAGCTTGTTGGGACTAGCGGGAGGGGTAGATACGCAGTATTTT. It translates to CASSLLGLAGGVDTQYF.

This sequence joins TRBV4-2 and TRBJ2-6, with D perhaps assigned TRBD1 or TRBD2 (7 bases each). V gave up 0 bases and J gave up 0 bases, with 12 bases separating them. Germline V lookup: CDR1 LGHNA, CDR2 YNFKEQ. The CDR3 contains 18 residues. This CDR3 is CASSQEPGGVSGANVLTF. CDR3 DNA sequence: TGTGCCAGCAGCCAAGAACCAGGGGGGGTCTCTGGGGCCAACGTCCTGACTTTC.

This clone was detected only a few times. The chain combines TRBV30 with TRBJ1-2; D unresolved. Per the germline V gene, CDR1 is GTSNPN and CDR2 is SVGIG (reference sequence). The CDR3 is made up of 14 amino acids. The V and J ends lost 1 base and 3 bases respectively, with 12 bases between them. CDR3: CAWSGTPRHYGYTF. CDR3 coding DNA: TGTGCCTGGAGTGGGACTCCCAGGCACTATGGCTACACCTTC.

The gene calls are TRBV6-5 and TRBJ2-2, with 7 bases matching TRBD2. This CDR3 has 15 residues. Germline CDR1 MNHEY, CDR2 SVGAGI. V gave up 2 bases and J gave up 3 bases; unmatched junction bases: 3. Written as DNA, the CDR3 is TGTGCCAGCAGTTACATCGCGGGAGACACCGGGGAGCTGTTTTTT. It yields the protein CASSYIAGDTGELFF.

DNA for the CDR3: TGTGCCAGCAGTCAAAGGCGGTACGAGCAGTACTTC. This codes for CASSQRRYEQYF. This sequence joins TRBV12-3 or TRBV12-4 and TRBJ2-7; D is unresolved. V lost 5 bases to trimming and J lost 4 bases, with 9 bases between them. This CDR3 is built from 12 residues.